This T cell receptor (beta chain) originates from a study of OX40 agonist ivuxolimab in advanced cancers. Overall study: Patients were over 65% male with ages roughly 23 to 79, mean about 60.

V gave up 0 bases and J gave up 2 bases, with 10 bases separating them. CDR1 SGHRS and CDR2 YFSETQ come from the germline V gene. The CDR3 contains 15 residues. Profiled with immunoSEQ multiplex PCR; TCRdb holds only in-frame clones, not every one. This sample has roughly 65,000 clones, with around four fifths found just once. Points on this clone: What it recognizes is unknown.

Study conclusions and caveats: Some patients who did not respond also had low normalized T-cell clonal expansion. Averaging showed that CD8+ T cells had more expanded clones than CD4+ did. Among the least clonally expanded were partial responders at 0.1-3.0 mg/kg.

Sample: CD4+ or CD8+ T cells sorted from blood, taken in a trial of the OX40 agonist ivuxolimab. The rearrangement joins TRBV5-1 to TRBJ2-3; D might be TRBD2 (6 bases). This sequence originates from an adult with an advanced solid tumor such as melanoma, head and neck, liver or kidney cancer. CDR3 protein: CASSLVADPTDTQYF. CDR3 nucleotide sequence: TGCGCCAGCAGCTTGGTAGCGGACCCCACAGATACGCAGTATTTT.